The 7 T cell receptor beta chains below come from one sample, sequenced in a study of shared clonotypes between healthy human individuals (dated by TCRdb to 2020 to 2021). Library creation used the immunoSEQ multiplex PCR assay. TCRdb provides this immuneACCESS table in a form limited to in-frame rearrangements. Some clones are lacking; in checked studies, under half of them reflect an unresolved V gene, and why the rest are absent is not known. The sample data list 850,000 to 1,200,000 clones, and about 75% of these were observed just once. The top ten constitute roughly 1.4% of the sample. Material for sequencing was memory CD4+ T cells sorted from blood. The cell subset or site label, as the study defines it: CD45RA-negative fraction. These TCRs come from a man younger than 30 in good health.

The chain employs TRBV27 and TRBJ1-5; 9 bases align to TRBD1. The CDR3 contains 19 residues. The trim removed 0 bases at V and 7 bases at J, leaving 16 bases unmatched. The germline CDR1 and CDR2 sequences are MNHEY and SMNVEV (reference sequence). The CDR3 protein is CASSLSSLGGSTGGQPQHF. DNA of the CDR3: TGTGCCAGCAGTTTATCCTCGCTGGGGGGATCAACAGGGGGCCAGCCCCAGCATTTT.

The chain uses TRBV14 and TRBJ2-7; D is possibly TRBD2 (5 bases). Germline V CDR1 and CDR2: SGHDN, FVKESK. The ends were cut back, 5 bases at V and 0 bases at J, with 14 bases in the middle. The CDR3 is made up of 15 amino acids. This CDR3 reads CASSFTAVSSYEQYF. CDR3 sequence (DNA): TGTGCCAGCAGCTTCACAGCGGTCAGCTCCTACGAGCAGTACTTC. Full variable domain (outside the CDR3, taken from reference TRBV14 and TRBJ2-7): EAGVTQFPSHSVIEKGQTVTLRCDPISGHDNLYWYRRVMGKEIKFLLHFVKESKQDESGMPNNRFLAERTGGTYSTLKVQPAELEDSGVYFCASSFTAVSSYEQYFGPGTRLTVT.

The chain employs TRBV19 and TRBJ2-7; the match to TRBD2 covers 7 bases. The CDR3 extends over 14 amino acids. Germline CDR1 and CDR2: LNHDA and SQIVND (reference sequence). Germline trimming cut 4 bases from V and 0 bases from J; bases unmatched to any gene: 3. The CDR3 nucleotides are TGTGCCAGTAGTAGGCGCGGGAGCTCCTACGAGCAGTACTTC. It specifies CASSRRGSSYEQYF. Based on the CDR3 plus reference TRBV19 and TRBJ2-7, the full variable domain is DGGITQSPKYLFRKEGQNVTLSCEQNLNHDAMYWYRQDPGQGLRLIYYSQIVNDFQKGDIAEGYSVSREKKESFPLTVTSAQKNPTAFYLCASSRRGSSYEQYFGPGTRLTVT.

The chain joins TRBV9 to TRBJ1-5, with 8 bases lining up with TRBD1. Germline V gene lookup returns CDR1 SGDLS and CDR2 YYNGEE. There are 17 residues in the CDR3. The V and J ends lost 4 bases and 0 bases, in that order; junction bases with no gene match: 9. CDR3 sequence: CASSTRTGPYSNQPQHF. CDR3 in DNA: TGTGCCAGCAGCACGAGGACAGGGCCCTATAGCAATCAGCCCCAGCATTTT.

This sequence joins TRBV11-1 and TRBJ2-7; TRBD2 matches at 14 bases. Germline V lookup: CDR1 SGHAT, CDR2 FQDESV (reference sequence). The CDR3 consists of 15 residues. V lost 6 bases and J lost 4; bases outside the gene matches: 5. The CDR3, as DNA: TGTGCCAGCAGTCGGACTAGCGGGGGGATATACGAGCAGTACTTC. It specifies CASSRTSGGIYEQYF.

The chain links TRBV30 to TRBJ2-2, with 7 positions matching TRBD2. The CDR3 is 14 amino acids. V dropped 5 bases and J dropped 7; count of bases not matched to a gene: 10. In germline, CDR1 is GTSNPN, CDR2 SVGIG (reference sequence). The CDR3 protein is CAWGTGGSVGELFF. CDR3 nucleotides: TGTGCCTGGGGTACAGGCGGGAGCGTCGGGGAGCTGTTTTTT.

This chain joins TRBV11-2 and TRBJ2-3; D gene ambiguous. The CDR3 loop spans 14 amino acids. The germline V gene has CDR1 SGHAT and CDR2 FQNNGV. V was pared by 3 bases and J by 2 bases, with 9 bases between. In nucleotides, the CDR3 is TGTGCCAGCAGCTTGAATAGGCCCACAGATACGCAGTATTTT. Translated, it gives CASSLNRPTDTQYF.